The clone carrying this TCR beta chain was counted many times. Its target is unknown. The data stem from a study of identical twins. The study, taken as a whole, reports: Alpha sequences out of frame and shared by twins had excess low generation probability.

There are 13 residues in the CDR3. Deletions cut 2 bases from V and 3 bases from J, with 8 bases between. CDR1 and CDR2 from the germline V gene are MNHNY and SVGAGI (reference sequence). TCRdb fed the 5' RACE reads into MiXCR, producing one record per CDR3 protein. The table lists 550,000 to 800,000 distinct CDR3 sequences, about 7% of them singletons, with 1.6% in the top ten. This sample also belongs to another study, concerning yellow fever vaccine responses in identical twins.

The gene calls are TRBV6-6 and TRBJ2-7; no reliable D call. The sample was PBMCs. The TCR sequence derives from a woman between 18 and 29 years old in good health. This CDR3 is CASSYIWHYEQYF. The CDR3 coding sequence is TGTGCCAGCAGTTACATTTGGCACTACGAGCAGTACTTC.